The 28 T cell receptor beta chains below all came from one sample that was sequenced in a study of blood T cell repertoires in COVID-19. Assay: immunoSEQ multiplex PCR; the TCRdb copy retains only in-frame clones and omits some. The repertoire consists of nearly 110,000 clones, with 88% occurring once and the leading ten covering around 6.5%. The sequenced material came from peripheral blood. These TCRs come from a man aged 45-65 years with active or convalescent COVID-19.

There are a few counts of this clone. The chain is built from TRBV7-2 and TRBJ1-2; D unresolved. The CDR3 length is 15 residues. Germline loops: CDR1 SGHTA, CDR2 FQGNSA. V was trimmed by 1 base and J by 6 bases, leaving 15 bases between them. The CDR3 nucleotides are TGTGCCAGCAGCTTAGAGAGTCAGGCCACAAATGGCTACACCTTC. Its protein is CASSLESQATNGYTF.

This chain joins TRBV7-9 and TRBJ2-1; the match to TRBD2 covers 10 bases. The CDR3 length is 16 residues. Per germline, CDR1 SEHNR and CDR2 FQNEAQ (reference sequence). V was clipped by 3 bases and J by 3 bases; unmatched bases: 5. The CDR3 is CASSFGLAAHYNEQFF. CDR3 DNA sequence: TGTGCCAGCAGCTTCGGACTAGCGGCGCACTACAATGAGCAGTTCTTC.

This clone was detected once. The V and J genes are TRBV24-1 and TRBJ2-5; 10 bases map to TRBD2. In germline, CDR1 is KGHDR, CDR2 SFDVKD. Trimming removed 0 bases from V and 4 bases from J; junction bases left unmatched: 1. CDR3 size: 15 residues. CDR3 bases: TGTGCCACCAGTGATTTGGCTAGCGGGAGAGAGACCCAGTACTTC. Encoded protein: CATSDLASGRETQYF.

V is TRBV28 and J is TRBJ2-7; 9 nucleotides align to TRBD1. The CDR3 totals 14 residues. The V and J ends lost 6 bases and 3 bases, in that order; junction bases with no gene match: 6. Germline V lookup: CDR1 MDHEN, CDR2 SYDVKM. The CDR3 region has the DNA TGTGCCAGCAGGTGGACAGGGGCCAACTACGAGCAGTACTTC. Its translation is CASRWTGANYEQYF.

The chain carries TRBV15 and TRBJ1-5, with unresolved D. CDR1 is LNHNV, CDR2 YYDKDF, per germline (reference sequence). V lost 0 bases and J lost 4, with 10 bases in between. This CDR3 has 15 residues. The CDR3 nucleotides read TGTGCCACCAGCAGAGATGGAGGCATTAATCAGCCCCAGCATTTT. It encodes CATSRDGGINQPQHF.

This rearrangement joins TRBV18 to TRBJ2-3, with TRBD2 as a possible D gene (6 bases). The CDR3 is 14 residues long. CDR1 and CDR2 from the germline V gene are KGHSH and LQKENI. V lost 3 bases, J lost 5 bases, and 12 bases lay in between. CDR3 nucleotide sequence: TGTGCCAGCTCACCGGCGCGGGATAGAGATACGCAGTATTTT. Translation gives CASSPARDRDTQYF.

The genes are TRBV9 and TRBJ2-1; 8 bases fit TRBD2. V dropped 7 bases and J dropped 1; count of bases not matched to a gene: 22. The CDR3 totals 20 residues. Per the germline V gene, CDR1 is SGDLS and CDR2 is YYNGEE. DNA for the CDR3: TGTGCCAGCGGCTTCTACCTTGGGGGCGACGCGGGAGGTTCCTACAATGAGCAGTTCTTC. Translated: CASGFYLGGDAGGSYNEQFF.

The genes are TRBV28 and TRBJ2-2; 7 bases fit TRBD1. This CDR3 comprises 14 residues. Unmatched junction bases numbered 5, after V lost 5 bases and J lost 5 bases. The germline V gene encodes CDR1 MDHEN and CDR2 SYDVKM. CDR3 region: CASSVGGQTGELFF. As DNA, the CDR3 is TGTGCCAGCAGTGTAGGGGGACAGACCGGGGAGCTGTTTTTT. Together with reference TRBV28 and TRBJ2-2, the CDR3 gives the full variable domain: DVKVTQSSRYLVKRTGEKVFLECVQDMDHENMFWYRQDPGLGLRLIYFSYDVKMKEKGDIPEGYSVSREKKERFSLILESASTNQTSMYLCASSVGGQTGELFFGEGSRLTVL.

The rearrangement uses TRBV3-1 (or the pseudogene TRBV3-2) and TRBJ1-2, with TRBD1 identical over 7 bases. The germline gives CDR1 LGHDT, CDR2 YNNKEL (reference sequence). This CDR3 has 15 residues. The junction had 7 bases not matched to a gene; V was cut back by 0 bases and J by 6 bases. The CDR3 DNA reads TGTGCCAGCAGCCAAGATCTCAGGGGGTACAATGGCTACACCTTC. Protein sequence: CASSQDLRGYNGYTF.

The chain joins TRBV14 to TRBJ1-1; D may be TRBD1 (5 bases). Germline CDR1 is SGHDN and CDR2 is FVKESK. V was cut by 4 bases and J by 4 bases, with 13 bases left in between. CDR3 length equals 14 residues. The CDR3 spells CASSRTAQGTEAFF. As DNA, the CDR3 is TGTGCCAGCAGCCGGACGGCCCAGGGCACTGAAGCTTTCTTT.

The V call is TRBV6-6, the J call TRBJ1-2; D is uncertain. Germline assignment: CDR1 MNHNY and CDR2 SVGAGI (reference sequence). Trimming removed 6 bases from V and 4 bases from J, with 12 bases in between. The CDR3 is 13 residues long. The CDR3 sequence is CASSPGVLYGYTF. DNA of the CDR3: TGTGCCAGCAGCCCCGGGGTACTCTATGGCTACACCTTC.

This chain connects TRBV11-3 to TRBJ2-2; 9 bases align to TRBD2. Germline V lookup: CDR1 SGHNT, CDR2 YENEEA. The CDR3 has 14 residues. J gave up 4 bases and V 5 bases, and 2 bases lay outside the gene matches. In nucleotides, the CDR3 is TGTGCCAGCAGCGTTAGCGGGAGCACCGGGGAGCTGTTTTTT. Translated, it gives CASSVSGSTGELFF.

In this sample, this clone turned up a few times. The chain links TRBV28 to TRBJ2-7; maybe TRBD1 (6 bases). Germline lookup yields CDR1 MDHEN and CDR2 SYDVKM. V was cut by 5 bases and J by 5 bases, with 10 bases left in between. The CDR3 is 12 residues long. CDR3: CASSANRDEQYF. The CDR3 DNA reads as TGTGCCAGCAGTGCTAACAGGGACGAGCAGTACTTC.

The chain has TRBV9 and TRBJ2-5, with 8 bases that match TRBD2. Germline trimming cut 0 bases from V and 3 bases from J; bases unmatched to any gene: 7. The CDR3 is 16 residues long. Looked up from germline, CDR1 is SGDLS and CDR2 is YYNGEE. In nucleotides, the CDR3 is TGTGCCAGCAGCGTAGTCGGTAGCGGGGTCAAAGAGACCCAGTACTTC. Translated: CASSVVGSGVKETQYF.

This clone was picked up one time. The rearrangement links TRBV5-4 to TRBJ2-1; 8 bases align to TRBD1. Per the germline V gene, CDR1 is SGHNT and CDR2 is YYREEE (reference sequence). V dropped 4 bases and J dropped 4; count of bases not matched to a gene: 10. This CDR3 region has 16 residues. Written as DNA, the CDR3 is TGTGCCAGCAGCCCCGAACCGGACAGGGTATACAATGAGCAGTTCTTC. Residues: CASSPEPDRVYNEQFF.

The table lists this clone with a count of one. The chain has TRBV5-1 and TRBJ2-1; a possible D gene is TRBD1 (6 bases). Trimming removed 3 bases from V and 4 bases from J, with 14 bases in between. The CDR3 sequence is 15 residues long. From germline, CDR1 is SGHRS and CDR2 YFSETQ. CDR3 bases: TGCGCCAGCAGCTCGGACAGTCTGGGGTACAATGAGCAGTTCTTC. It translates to CASSSDSLGYNEQFF.

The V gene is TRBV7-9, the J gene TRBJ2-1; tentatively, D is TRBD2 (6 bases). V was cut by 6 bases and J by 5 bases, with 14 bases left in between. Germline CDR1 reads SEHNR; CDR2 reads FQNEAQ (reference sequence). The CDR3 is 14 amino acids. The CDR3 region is CASRGSGGHNEQFF. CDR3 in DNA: TGTGCCAGCAGGGGTAGCGGAGGCCACAATGAGCAGTTCTTC.

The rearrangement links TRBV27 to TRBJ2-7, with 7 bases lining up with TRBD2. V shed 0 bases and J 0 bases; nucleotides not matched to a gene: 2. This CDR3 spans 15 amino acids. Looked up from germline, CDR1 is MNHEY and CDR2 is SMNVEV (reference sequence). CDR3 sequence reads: CASSLSPSGSYEQYF. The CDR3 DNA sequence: TGTGCCAGCAGTTTATCCCCTAGCGGCTCCTACGAGCAGTACTTC.

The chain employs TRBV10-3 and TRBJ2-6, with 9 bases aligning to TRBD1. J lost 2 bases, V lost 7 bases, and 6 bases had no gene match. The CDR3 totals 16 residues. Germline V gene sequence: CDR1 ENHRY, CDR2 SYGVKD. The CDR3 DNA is TGTGCCATCAAGGGACAGGGTTCAACTGGGGCCAACGTCCTGACTTTC. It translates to CAIKGQGSTGANVLTF.

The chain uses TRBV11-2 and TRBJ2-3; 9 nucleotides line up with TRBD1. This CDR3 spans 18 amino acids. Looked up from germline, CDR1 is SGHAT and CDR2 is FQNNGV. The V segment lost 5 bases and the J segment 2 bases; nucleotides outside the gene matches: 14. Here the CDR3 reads CASSPHLDRGPFTDTQYF. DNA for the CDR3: TGTGCCAGCAGCCCCCACCTGGACAGGGGCCCCTTCACAGATACGCAGTATTTT.

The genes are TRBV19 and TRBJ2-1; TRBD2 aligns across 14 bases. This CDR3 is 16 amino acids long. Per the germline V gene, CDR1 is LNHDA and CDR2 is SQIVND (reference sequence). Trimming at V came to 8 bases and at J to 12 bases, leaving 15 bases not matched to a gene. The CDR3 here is CASRLAGLAGGGGQFF. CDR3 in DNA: TGTGCCAGTCGGCTAGCCGGACTAGCGGGAGGCGGGGGGCAGTTCTTC.

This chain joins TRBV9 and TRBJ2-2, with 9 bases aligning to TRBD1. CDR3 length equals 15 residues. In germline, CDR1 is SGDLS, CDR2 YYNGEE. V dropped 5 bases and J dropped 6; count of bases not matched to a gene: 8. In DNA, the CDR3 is TGTGCCAGCAGTCGGACAGGGGTAATCGCCGGGGAGCTGTTTTTT. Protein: CASSRTGVIAGELFF.

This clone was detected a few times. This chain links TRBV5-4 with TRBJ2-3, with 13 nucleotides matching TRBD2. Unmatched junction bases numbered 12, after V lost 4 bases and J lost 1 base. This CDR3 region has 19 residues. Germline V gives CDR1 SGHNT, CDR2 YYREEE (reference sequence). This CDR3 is CASSIQTRGLAGGTDTQYF. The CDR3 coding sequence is TGTGCCAGCAGCATCCAAACCCGAGGACTAGCGGGAGGCACAGATACGCAGTATTTT.

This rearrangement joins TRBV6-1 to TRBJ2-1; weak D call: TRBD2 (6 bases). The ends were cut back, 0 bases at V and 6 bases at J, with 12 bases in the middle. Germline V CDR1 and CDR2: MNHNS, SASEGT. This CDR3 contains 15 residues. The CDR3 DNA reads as TGTGCCAGCAGTGAAGCGCGGAGGGCCGGCAATGAGCAGTTCTTC. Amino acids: CASSEARRAGNEQFF.

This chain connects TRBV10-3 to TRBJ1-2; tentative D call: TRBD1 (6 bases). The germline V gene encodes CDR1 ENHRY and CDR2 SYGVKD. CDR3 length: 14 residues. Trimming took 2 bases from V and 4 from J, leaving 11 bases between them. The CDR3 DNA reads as TGTGCCATCAGTGAGCTAACAGGGATCTATGGCTACACCTTC. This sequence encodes CAISELTGIYGYTF.

This CDR3 is CASSPGQGQETQYF. The CDR3, as DNA: TGTGCCAGCAGCCCGGGACAGGGACAAGAGACCCAGTACTTC. The V gene is TRBV5-4, the J gene TRBJ2-5; 9 bases fit TRBD1. Germline V gene lookup returns CDR1 SGHNT and CDR2 YYREEE (reference sequence). The CDR3 totals 14 residues. V lost 4 bases and J lost 2; bases outside the gene matches: 3.

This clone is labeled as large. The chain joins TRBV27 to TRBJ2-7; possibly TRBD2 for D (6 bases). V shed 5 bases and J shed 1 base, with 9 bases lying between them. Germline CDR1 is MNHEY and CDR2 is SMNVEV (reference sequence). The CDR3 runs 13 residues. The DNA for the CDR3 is TGTGCCAGCAGTGGGCGGGATTCCTACGAGCAGTACTTC. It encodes CASSGRDSYEQYF.

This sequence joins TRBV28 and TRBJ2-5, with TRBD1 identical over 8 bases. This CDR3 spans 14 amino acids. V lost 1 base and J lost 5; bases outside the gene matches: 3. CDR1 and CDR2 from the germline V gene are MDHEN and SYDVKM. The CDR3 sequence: CASSLFRQGETQYF. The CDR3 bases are TGTGCCAGCAGTTTATTTAGACAGGGGGAGACCCAGTACTTC. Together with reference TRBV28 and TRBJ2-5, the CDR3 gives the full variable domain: DVKVTQSSRYLVKRTGEKVFLECVQDMDHENMFWYRQDPGLGLRLIYFSYDVKMKEKGDIPEGYSVSREKKERFSLILESASTNQTSMYLCASSLFRQGETQYFGPGTRLLVL.